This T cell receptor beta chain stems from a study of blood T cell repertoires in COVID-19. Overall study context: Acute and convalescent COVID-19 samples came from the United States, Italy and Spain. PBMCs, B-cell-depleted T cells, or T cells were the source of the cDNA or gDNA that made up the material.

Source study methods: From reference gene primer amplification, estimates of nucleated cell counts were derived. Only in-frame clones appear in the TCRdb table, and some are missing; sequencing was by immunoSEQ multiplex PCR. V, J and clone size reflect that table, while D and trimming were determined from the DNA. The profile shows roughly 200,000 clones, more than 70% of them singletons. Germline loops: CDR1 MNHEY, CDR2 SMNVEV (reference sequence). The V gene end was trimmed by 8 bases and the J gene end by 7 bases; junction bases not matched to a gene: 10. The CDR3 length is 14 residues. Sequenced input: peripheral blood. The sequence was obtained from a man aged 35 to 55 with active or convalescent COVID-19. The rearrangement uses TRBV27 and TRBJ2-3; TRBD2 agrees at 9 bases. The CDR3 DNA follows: TGTGCCAGCCAGAGCGGGGGGCCATCCCATACGCAGTATTTT. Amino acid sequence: CASQSGGPSHTQYF.